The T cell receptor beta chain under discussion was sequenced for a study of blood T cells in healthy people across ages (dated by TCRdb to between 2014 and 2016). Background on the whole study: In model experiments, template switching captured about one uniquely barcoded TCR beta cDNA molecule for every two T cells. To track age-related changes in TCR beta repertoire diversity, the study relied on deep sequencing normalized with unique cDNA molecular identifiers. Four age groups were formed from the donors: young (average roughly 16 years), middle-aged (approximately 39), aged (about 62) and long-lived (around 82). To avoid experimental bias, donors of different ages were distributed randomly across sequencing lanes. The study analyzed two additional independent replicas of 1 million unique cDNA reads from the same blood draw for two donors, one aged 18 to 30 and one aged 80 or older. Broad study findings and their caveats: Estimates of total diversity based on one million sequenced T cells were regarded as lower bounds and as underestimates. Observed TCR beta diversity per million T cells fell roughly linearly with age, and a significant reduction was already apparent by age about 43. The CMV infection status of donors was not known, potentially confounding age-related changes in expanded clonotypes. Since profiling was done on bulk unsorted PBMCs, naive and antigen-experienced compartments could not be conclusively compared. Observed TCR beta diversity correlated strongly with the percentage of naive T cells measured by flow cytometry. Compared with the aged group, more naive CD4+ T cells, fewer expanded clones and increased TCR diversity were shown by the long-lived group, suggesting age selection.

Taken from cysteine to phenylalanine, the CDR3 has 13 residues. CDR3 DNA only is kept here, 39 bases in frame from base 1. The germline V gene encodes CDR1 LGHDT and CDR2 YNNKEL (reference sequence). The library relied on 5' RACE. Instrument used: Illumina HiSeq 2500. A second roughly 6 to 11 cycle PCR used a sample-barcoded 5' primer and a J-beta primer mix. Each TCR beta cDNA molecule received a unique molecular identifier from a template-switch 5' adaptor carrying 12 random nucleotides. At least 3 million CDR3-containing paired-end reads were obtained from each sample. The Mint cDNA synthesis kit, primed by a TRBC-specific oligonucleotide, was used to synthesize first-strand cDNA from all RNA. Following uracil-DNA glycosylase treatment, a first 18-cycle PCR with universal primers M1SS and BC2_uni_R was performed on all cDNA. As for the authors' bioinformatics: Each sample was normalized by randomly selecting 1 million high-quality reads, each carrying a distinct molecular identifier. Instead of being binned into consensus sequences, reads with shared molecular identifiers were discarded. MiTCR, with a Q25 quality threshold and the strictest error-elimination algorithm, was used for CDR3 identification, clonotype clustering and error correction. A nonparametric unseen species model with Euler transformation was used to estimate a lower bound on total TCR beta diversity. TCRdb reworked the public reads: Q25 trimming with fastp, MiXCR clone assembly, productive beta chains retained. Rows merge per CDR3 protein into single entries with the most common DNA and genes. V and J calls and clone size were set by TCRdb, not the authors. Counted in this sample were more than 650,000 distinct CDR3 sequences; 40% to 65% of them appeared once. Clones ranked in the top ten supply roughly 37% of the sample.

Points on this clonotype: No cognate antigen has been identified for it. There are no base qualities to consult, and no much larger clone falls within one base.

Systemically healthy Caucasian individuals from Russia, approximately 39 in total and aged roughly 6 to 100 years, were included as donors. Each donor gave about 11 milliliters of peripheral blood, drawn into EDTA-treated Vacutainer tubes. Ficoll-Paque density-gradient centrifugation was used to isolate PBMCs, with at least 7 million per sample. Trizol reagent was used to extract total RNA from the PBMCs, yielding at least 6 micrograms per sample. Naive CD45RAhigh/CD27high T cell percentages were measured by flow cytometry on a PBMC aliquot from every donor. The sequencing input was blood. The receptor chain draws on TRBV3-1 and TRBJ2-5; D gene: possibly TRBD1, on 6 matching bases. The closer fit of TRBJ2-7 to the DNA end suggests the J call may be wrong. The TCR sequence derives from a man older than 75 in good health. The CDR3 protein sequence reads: CASSHRGIDEQYF. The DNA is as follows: TGTGCCAGCAGCCACAGGGGCATCGACGAGCAGTACTTC.